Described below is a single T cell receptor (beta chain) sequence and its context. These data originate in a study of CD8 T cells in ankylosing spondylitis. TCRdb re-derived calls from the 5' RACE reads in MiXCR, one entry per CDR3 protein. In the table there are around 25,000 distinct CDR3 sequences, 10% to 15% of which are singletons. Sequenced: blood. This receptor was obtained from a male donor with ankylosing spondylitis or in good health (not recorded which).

In DNA form, the CDR3 reads TGTGCCAGCAGCTTAGCTAGCGGAGGATACAATGAGCAGTTCTTC. It translates to CASSLASGGYNEQFF. This rearrangement joins TRBV7-3 to TRBJ2-1, with TRBD2 identical over 7 bases. This CDR3 has 15 residues. Germline V gene lookup returns CDR1 SGHTA and CDR2 FQGTGA. Trimming at V came to 2 bases and at J to 4 bases, leaving 5 bases not matched to a gene. The full variable domain, its missing parts supplied by reference TRBV7-3 and TRBJ2-1, is GAGVSQTPSNKVTEKGKYVELRCDPISGHTALYWYRQSLGQGPEFLIYFQGTGAADDSGLPNDRFFAVRPEGSVSTLKIQRTERGDSAVYLCASSLASGGYNEQFFGPGTRLTVL.